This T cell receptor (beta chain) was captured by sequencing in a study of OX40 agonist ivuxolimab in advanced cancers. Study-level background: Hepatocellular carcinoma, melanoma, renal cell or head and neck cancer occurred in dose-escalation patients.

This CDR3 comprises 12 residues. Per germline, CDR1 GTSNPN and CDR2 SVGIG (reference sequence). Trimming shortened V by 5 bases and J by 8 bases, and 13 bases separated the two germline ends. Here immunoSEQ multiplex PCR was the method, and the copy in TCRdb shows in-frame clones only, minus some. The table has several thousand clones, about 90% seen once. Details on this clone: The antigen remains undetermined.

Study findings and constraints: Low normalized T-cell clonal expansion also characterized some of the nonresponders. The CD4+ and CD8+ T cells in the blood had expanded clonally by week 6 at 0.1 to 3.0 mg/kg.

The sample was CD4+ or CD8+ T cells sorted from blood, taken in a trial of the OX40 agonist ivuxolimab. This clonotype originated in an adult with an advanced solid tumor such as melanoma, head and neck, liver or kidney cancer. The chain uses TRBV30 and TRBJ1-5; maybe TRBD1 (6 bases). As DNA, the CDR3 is TGTGCCTGGGCCAGGGGCATGAAGCCCCAGCATTTT. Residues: CAWARGMKPQHF.